This T cell receptor (beta chain) stems from a study of radiotherapy plus CTLA-4 blockade in lung cancer. Overall study: Objective response rate was about 18%; disease control rate, about 31%.

Method: immunoSEQ multiplex PCR; TCRdb's copy keeps in-frame clones and lacks some. There are about 15,000 clones in the sample; 72% occur only once, and approximately 55% lies in the top ten. Study-level findings and limits: After radiotherapy and ipilimumab, tumor-derived clones expanded in peripheral blood.

This CDR3 comprises 16 residues. Trimming took off 3 bases at V and 0 bases at J, with 14 bases between the two ends. Germline values: CDR1 WSHSY, CDR2 SAAADI. As regards this clone: Its specificity is not known.

This material consisted of peripheral blood, taken from a patient treated with radiotherapy plus ipilimumab. The clonotype comes from a human donor with non-small cell lung cancer whose response to radiotherapy plus ipilimumab could not be evaluated. The chain recombines TRBV10-2 with TRBJ1-2; D perhaps matches TRBD1 (5 bases). DNA for the CDR3: TGCGCCAGCAGTGAACCCAGGGTGGCATCTAACTATGGCTACACCTTC. The encoded protein is CASSEPRVASNYGYTF.